Listed below are T cell receptor beta chains from one sample, sequenced in a study of T cell repertoires in cytomegalovirus infection. MiXCR, run by TCRdb on the reads, gives a single entry per CDR3 protein. The sample consists of approximately 630,000 distinct CDR3 sequences, around 24% of them appearing once. Sequences were obtained from CD8+ T cells from PBMCs. The receptors were gathered from a human donor in good health (CMV status not recorded). Some clones in this sample may be carry-over from other donors' samples. Both conserved end residues are part of each CDR3. A D gene is named only where the DNA matches it firmly. Clone size is given for some rows only: seen once, a few or many times, or a class if the clone is expanded.

D,J,size,V,CDR3,DNA
-,TRBJ1-5,-,TRBV2,CASAGTLSNQPQHF,TGTGCCAGCGCCGGGACACTTAGCAATCAGCCCCAGCATTTT
-,TRBJ2-1,few,TRBV10-3,CAIGIGVGVMNEQFF,TGTGCCATCGGAATAGGCGTAGGGGTGATGAATGAGCAGTTCTTC
TRBD1,TRBJ1-1,-,TRBV5-5,CASRFQGAAEAFF,TGTGCCAGCAGGTTCCAGGGGGCCGCTGAAGCTTTCTTT
TRBD1,TRBJ2-7,-,TRBV14,CASSQDRTGAYEQYF,TGTGCCAGCAGCCAAGATCGAACAGGGGCCTACGAGCAGTACTTC
TRBD1,TRBJ2-6,few,TRBV24-1,CATSDRAGGSGANVLTF,TGTGCCACCAGTGACCGCGCAGGGGGCAGTGGGGCCAACGTCCTGACTTTC
TRBD1,TRBJ2-1,-,TRBV6-1,CASRTQGVEQFF,TGTGCCAGCAGGACACAGGGGGTTGAGCAGTTCTTC
-,TRBJ2-1,-,TRBV7-9,CATPPYNEQFF,TGTGCCACCCCTCCCTACAATGAGCAGTTCTTC
TRBD2,TRBJ2-7,-,TRBV19,CVSSQTSGGTYEQYF,TGTGTCAGTAGTCAAACTAGCGGGGGTACCTACGAGCAGTACTTC
-,TRBJ2-1,few,TRBV19,CASSPFRTYNEQFF,TGTGCCAGTAGTCCATTTCGAACCTACAATGAGCAGTTCTTC
-,TRBJ1-1,many,TRBV7-6,CASSQEGDTEAFF,TGTGCCAGCAGCCAAGAGGGGGACACTGAAGCTTTCTTT
-,TRBJ1-1,-,TRBV13,CASSLDSGSTEAFF,TGTGCCAGCAGCTTAGACTCTGGGAGCACTGAAGCTTTCTTT
-,TRBJ2-3,many,TRBV10-3,CAITGSGASTDTQYF,TGTGCCATCACGGGCTCAGGGGCTAGCACAGATACGCAGTATTTT
-,TRBJ1-5,-,TRBV28,CASSLGTDRWLGPQHF,TGTGCCAGCAGTTTAGGGACGGACCGCTGGCTTGGGCCCCAGCATTTT
-,TRBJ1-1,many,TRBV7-9,CASSLIRGLNTEAFF,TGTGCCAGCAGCTTGATCAGGGGTCTCAACACTGAAGCTTTCTTT
TRBD1,TRBJ1-1,-,TRBV7-9,CTSSPTGGLDTEAFF,TGTACCAGCAGCCCGACAGGGGGATTAGACACTGAAGCTTTCTTT
TRBD1,TRBJ2-5,few,TRBV7-9,CASSPGQGLQETQYF,TGTGCCAGCAGCCCGGGACAGGGGCTCCAAGAGACCCAGTACTTC
-,TRBJ1-1,many,TRBV7-3,CASSLIGGFGTEAFF,TGTGCCAGCAGCTTAATAGGGGGATTTGGCACTGAAGCTTTCTTT
-,TRBJ2-1,-,TRBV6-8,CASSTRREYNEQFF,TGTGCCAGCAGTACCCGGAGAGAGTACAATGAGCAGTTCTTC
-,TRBJ2-3,-,TRBV14,CASSQEATGRLPDTQYF,TGTGCCAGCAGCCAAGAGGCCACAGGGAGGTTACCAGATACGCAGTATTTT
TRBD2,TRBJ2-1,many,TRBV7-6,CASSETSGGYNEQFF,TGTGCCAGCAGCGAGACTAGCGGGGGTTACAATGAGCAGTTCTTC
-,TRBJ2-6,-,TRBV15,CATRQLSGANVLTF,TGTGCCACCCGACAACTCTCTGGGGCCAACGTCCTGACTTTC
-,TRBJ1-2,few,TRBV7-9,CASSEETVYGYTF,TGTGCCAGCAGCGAAGAGACGGTTTATGGCTACACCTTC
TRBD1,TRBJ1-1,-,TRBV5-1,CASSPDPGQRGIGTEAFF,TGCGCCAGCAGCCCTGACCCGGGACAGCGGGGTATTGGCACTGAAGCTTTCTTT
TRBD1,TRBJ2-3,many,TRBV7-2,CASSFLDRGQRDTQYF,TGTGCCAGCAGCTTTCTGGACAGGGGGCAAAGGGATACGCAGTATTTT
TRBD2,TRBJ2-2,-,TRBV19,CASSSGLAGDGELFF,TGTGCCAGTAGTTCCGGACTAGCGGGGGACGGGGAGCTGTTTTTT
-,TRBJ1-2,few,TRBV20-1,CRPPLLEDYTF,TGCAGACCACCTCTCTTAGAGGACTACACCTTC
TRBD1,TRBJ1-5,-,TRBV6-8,CASNRGCNQPQHF,TGTGCCAGTAACAGGGGGTGCAATCAGCCCCAGCATTTT
TRBD2,TRBJ2-1,-,TRBV20-1,CSASSAVPSGSYNEQFF,TGCAGTGCTAGTTCTGCGGTTCCTAGCGGATCCTACAATGAGCAGTTCTTC
-,TRBJ1-2,-,TRBV20-1,CSARDKGSVFLYGYTF,TGCAGTGCTAGAGATAAAGGATCGGTTTTTCTCTATGGCTACACCTTC
TRBD1,TRBJ1-2,few,TRBV7-9,CASSDPRTGEGYTF,TGTGCCAGCAGCGACCCACGGACAGGGGAAGGCTACACCTTC
TRBD2,TRBJ2-1,many,TRBV7-8,CASSLRGGAYNEQFF,TGTGCCAGCAGCCTCCGCGGGGGGGCCTACAATGAGCAGTTCTTC
-,TRBJ2-1,many,TRBV7-2,CASRRGTNYNEQFF,TGTGCCAGCAGGAGGGGGACAAACTACAATGAGCAGTTCTTC
-,TRBJ2-1,many,TRBV7-9,CASSLSQGAYNEQFF,TGTGCCAGCAGCTTATCACAGGGCGCCTACAATGAGCAGTTCTTC
-,TRBJ2-7,few,TRBV20-1,CSARGYWDEQYF,TGCAGTGCTAGGGGTTACTGGGACGAGCAGTACTTC
TRBD1,TRBJ2-3,few,TRBV7-9,CASSSLLGTGGYTDTQYF,TGTGCCAGCAGCTCCTTATTAGGGACAGGGGGCTACACAGATACGCAGTATTTT
-,TRBJ1-1,-,TRBV19,CASSTPQGANTEAFF,TGTGCCAGTAGTACCCCCCAGGGTGCGAACACTGAAGCTTTCTTT
-,TRBJ2-5,few,TRBV7-9,CASRIGYETQYF,TGTGCCAGCAGGATCGGATACGAGACCCAGTACTTC
TRBD1,TRBJ1-1,-,TRBV20-1,CSAREIDREYSTEAFF,TGCAGTGCTAGAGAAATCGACAGGGAATATAGCACTGAAGCTTTCTTT
-,TRBJ2-4,many,TRBV12-3/TRBV12-4,CASSVTGTLAKNIQYF,TGTGCCAGCAGCGTAACCGGGACATTAGCCAAAAACATTCAGTACTTC
-,TRBJ1-4,-,TRBV2,CASSEYTVATNEKLFF,TGTGCCAGCAGTGAATATACAGTTGCAACTAATGAAAAACTGTTTTTT
-,TRBJ2-1,few,TRBV5-1,CASSTSTGTPYNEQFF,TGCGCCAGCAGCACGTCGACCGGGACTCCATACAATGAGCAGTTCTTC
TRBD1,TRBJ2-2,many,TRBV27,CASSKLGQTTGELFF,TGTGCCAGCAGTAAGCTGGGACAGACAACCGGGGAGCTGTTTTTT
-,TRBJ2-3,many,TRBV28,CASTSLDSRTDTQYF,TGTGCCAGCACCTCGCTGGACAGCCGCACAGATACGCAGTATTTT
TRBD1,TRBJ1-6,-,TRBV6-1,CASTPGQGGSPLHF,TGTGCCAGCACTCCGGGACAGGGAGGGTCACCCCTCCACTTT
TRBD1,TRBJ2-1,many,TRBV12-3/TRBV12-4,CASSLQGAYNEQFF,TGTGCCAGCAGTTTACAGGGGGCCTACAATGAGCAGTTCTTC
-,TRBJ1-2,few,TRBV28,CASSLVVTAGNYGYTF,TGTGCCAGCAGTTTAGTGGTGACGGCCGGTAACTATGGCTACACCTTC
-,TRBJ2-7,-,TRBV6-2/TRBV6-3,CASSYLWGDLEEQYF,TGTGCCAGCAGTTATTTGTGGGGCGATCTGGAAGAGCAGTACTTC